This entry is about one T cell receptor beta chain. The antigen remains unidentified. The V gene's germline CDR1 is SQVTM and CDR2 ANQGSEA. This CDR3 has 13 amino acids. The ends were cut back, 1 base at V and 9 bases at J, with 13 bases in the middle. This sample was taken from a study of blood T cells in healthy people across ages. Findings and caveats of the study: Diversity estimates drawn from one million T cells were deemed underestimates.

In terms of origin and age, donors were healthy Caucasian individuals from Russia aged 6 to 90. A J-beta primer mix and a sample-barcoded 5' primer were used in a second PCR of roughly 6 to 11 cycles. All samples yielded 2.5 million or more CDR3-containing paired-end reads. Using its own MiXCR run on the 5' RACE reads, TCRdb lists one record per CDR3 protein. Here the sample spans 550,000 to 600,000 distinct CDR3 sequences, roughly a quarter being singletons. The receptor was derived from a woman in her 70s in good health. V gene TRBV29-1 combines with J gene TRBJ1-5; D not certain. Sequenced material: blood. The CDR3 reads CSVEAGGRGPQHF. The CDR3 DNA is TGCAGCGTTGAAGCCGGCGGTCGGGGGCCCCAGCATTTT.